The next 5 T cell receptor beta chains were all read from a single sample in a study of cytomegalovirus exposure and HLA in healthy donors. The PCR had 60 Vbeta and 13 Jbeta primers. Generated by immunoSEQ multiplex PCR, the TCRdb table keeps only in-frame clones and is missing some. This sample carries some 170,000 clones, around 79% of them seen once, and the ten largest clones take roughly 4.2%. The sequenced sample consisted of PBMCs. These receptors were obtained from a man in his forties in good health and CMV-seronegative.

The genes are TRBV13 and TRBJ1-1; no definite D call. This CDR3 contains 15 residues. The V end lost 1 base, the J end lost 7 bases, and 16 bases lay between the germline ends. Germline V gene sequence: CDR1 PRHDT, CDR2 FYEKMQ (reference sequence). DNA for the CDR3: TGTGCCAGCAGCTTAGCGGCTCGACTCCAAAATGAAGCTTTCTTT. This codes for CASSLAARLQNEAFF.

This clone was seen a few times. The rearrangement joins TRBV4-3 to TRBJ1-2; 12 nucleotides match TRBD1. Germline CDR1 LGHNA, CDR2 YSLEER. This CDR3 region has 17 residues. Trimming at V came to 3 bases and at J to 4 bases, leaving 9 bases not matched to a gene. The CDR3, as DNA: TGCGCCAGCAGCCAGGGGACAGGGGGCCTGGACCCCTATGGCTACACCTTC. Protein: CASSQGTGGLDPYGYTF.

In its sample, this clone was seen a few times. The V call is TRBV5-1, the J call TRBJ1-1, with 10 nucleotides matching TRBD1. Germline assignment: CDR1 SGHRS and CDR2 YFSETQ. V lost 0 bases to trimming and J lost 4 bases; unmatched junction nucleotides: 6. CDR3 length equals 16 residues. The CDR3 protein is CASSLVGQGLGTEAFF. DNA of the CDR3: TGCGCCAGCAGCTTGGTGGGACAGGGGTTGGGCACTGAAGCTTTCTTT.

This clone was seen only once. The chain links TRBV7-8 to TRBJ2-5; weak D call: TRBD2 (8 bases). Germline CDR1 SGHVS, CDR2 FQNEAQ. Trimming cost V 5 bases and J 4 bases, with 20 bases left between them. This CDR3 is built from 16 residues. CDR3 in amino acids: CASSRDSGGRGETQYF. In DNA, the CDR3 is TGTGCCAGCAGCCGGGACAGCGGGGGTAGAGGAGAGACCCAGTACTTC.

The J gene is TRBJ2-2, the V gene TRBV6-4; the D is unclear. The CDR3 sequence is 13 residues long. From germline, CDR1 is MRHNA and CDR2 SNTAGT. V dropped 6 bases and J dropped 3 bases, with 8 bases sitting between them. CDR3 bases: TGTGCCAGCAGAGCAACAGACACCGGGGAGCTGTTTTTT. It yields the protein CASRATDTGELFF.